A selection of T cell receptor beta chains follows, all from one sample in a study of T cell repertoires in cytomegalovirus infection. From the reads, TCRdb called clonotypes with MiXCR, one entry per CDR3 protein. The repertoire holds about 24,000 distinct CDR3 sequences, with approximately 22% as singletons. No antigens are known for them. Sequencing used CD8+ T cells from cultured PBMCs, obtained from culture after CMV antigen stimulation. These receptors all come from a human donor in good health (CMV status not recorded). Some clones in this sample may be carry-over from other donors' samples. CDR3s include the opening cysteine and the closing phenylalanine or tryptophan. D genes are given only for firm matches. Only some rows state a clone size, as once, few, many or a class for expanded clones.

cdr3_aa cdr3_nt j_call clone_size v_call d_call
CASSFPGAEQFF TGTGCCAGCAGTTTCCCCGGGGCTGAGCAGTTCTTC TRBJ2-1 few TRBV12-3/TRBV12-4 -
CASSQIRGTGDSPLHF TGCGCCAGCAGTCAGATTCGGGGGACAGGCGATTCACCCCTCCACTTT TRBJ1-6 - TRBV4-1 TRBD1
CSARDLGADNQPQHF TGCAGTGCTAGAGACCTGGGGGCCGACAATCAGCCCCAGCATTTT TRBJ1-5 many TRBV20-1 -
CASSAADRGVTEAFF TGTGCCAGCAGCGCCGCTGACAGGGGGGTTACTGAAGCTTTCTTT TRBJ1-1 few TRBV5-4 TRBD1
CASSYAETQYF TGTGCCAGCAGTTACGCCGAGACCCAGTACTTC TRBJ2-5 - TRBV6-5 -
CASSLRGSPNEQFF TGCGCCAGCAGCTTGCGGGGTAGCCCCAATGAGCAGTTCTTC TRBJ2-1 - TRBV5-1 -
CATSDFRAAYNEQFF TGTGCCACCAGTGATTTCCGGGCCGCTTACAATGAGCAGTTCTTC TRBJ2-1 - TRBV24-1 -
CASSDYSGTWPYYEQYF TGTGCCAGCAGTGATTACTCCGGGACGTGGCCCTACTACGAGCAGTACTTC TRBJ2-7 - TRBV27 -
CSARSGTANTEAFF TGCAGTGCTAGATCCGGGACAGCAAACACTGAAGCTTTCTTT TRBJ1-1 few TRBV20-1 TRBD1
CASSDYSVGTQYF TGTGCCAGCAGTGACTACTCTGTGGGTACGCAGTATTTT TRBJ2-3 - TRBV25-1 -
CASGLGQGQGTRFLFF TGTGCCAGCGGCTTAGGGCAAGGACAGGGGACACGGTTCCTATTTTTT TRBJ1-4 - TRBV7-6 TRBD1
CASSQGATEAFF TGTGCCAGCAGTCAGGGGGCGACTGAAGCTTTCTTT TRBJ1-1 few TRBV12-3/TRBV12-4 TRBD1
CASSFMDGIQETQYF TGTGCCAGCAGTTTCATGGACGGTATCCAAGAGACCCAGTACTTC TRBJ2-5 many TRBV5-5 -
CASSPNYQSSYNEQFF TGCGCCAGCAGCCCCAACTATCAGAGCTCCTACAATGAGCAGTTCTTC TRBJ2-1 many TRBV4-1 -
CASSYSFQRGGKDEQFF TGTGCCAGCAGTTACTCGTTCCAGCGGGGGGGGAAGGATGAGCAGTTCTTC TRBJ2-1 - TRBV6-6 TRBD2
CASSLRAGVLFSYNEQFF TGTGCCAGCAGCTTGCGAGCGGGGGTCCTCTTCTCCTACAATGAGCAGTTCTTC TRBJ2-1 - TRBV5-4 TRBD2
CSARTPRGGNQPQHF TGCAGTGCCAGAACGCCTCGAGGGGGGAATCAGCCCCAGCATTTT TRBJ1-5 few TRBV20-1 -
CASSYSTARGDTEAFF TGTGCCAGCAGTTACTCGACCGCCAGGGGGGACACTGAAGCTTTCTTT TRBJ1-1 few TRBV6-2/TRBV6-3 TRBD1
CASSQTWTGQEADKQFF TGCGCCAGCAGCCAAACCTGGACAGGGCAAGAAGCGGATAAGCAGTTCTTC TRBJ2-1 many TRBV4-3 TRBD1
CASSESGTELPQHF TGTGCCAGCAGTGAGAGTGGCACCGAGTTGCCTCAGCATTTT TRBJ1-5 - TRBV6-1 -
CASSIFRGPGNQPQHF TGTGCCAGTAGTATATTCAGGGGGCCTGGCAATCAGCCCCAGCATTTT TRBJ1-5 - TRBV19 TRBD1
CASSRGTGNSADTQYF TGTGCCAGCAGTCGTGGGACAGGGAATAGCGCAGATACGCAGTATTTT TRBJ2-3 many TRBV28 TRBD1
CASENPGGPDNEQFF TGTGCCAGTGAAAACCCGGGGGGGCCCGACAATGAGCAGTTCTTC TRBJ2-1 - TRBV19 TRBD2
CASSSLGAGGADTEAFF TGTGCCAGTAGTTCCCTCGGGGCAGGGGGCGCGGACACTGAAGCTTTCTTT TRBJ1-1 few TRBV19 TRBD1
CASSLMDRANSPLHF TGTGCCAGCAGCTTAATGGACAGGGCTAATTCACCCCTCCACTTT TRBJ1-6 few TRBV7-8 TRBD1
CASSFPSGGAYEQYF TGTGCCAGCAGTTTTCCGTCGGGGGGAGCCTACGAGCAGTACTTC TRBJ2-7 - TRBV12-3/TRBV12-4 TRBD2
CASMRANYEQYF TGTGCCAGCATGAGAGCAAACTACGAGCAGTACTTC TRBJ2-7 few TRBV2 -
CASSLNGSPEQYF TGCGCCAGCAGCTTGAACGGCTCCCCCGAGCAGTACTTC TRBJ2-7 few TRBV5-1 -
CASSLGELETQYF TGTGCCAGCAGCTTGGGGGAATTGGAGACCCAGTACTTC TRBJ2-5 many TRBV7-2 -
CATSEKGSEQFF TGTGCCACCAGTGAGAAGGGAAGTGAGCAGTTCTTC TRBJ2-1 many TRBV24-1 -
CASSLAGWGATKYNEQFF TGTGCCAGCAGCTTAGCGGGGTGGGGGGCCACAAAATACAATGAGCAGTTCTTC TRBJ2-1 few TRBV7-8 -
CAISSGGVQGDYGYTF TGTGCCATCAGCAGCGGCGGTGTACAGGGAGACTATGGCTACACCTTC TRBJ1-2 few TRBV10-3 -
CASTTNGPRGNYEQYF TGTGCCAGCACTACCAACGGGCCCCGAGGGAACTACGAGCAGTACTTC TRBJ2-7 - TRBV6-4 -
CASSLWSGGGGDEQFF TGTGCCAGCAGCTTGTGGAGCGGGGGGGGCGGAGATGAGCAGTTCTTC TRBJ2-1 - TRBV5-3 TRBD2
CASSPYPRIQETQYF TGTGCCAGCAGCCCCTACCCGAGGATTCAAGAGACCCAGTACTTC TRBJ2-5 few TRBV28 -
CSARRTGVNYGYTF TGCAGTGCTAGAAGGACAGGGGTTAACTATGGCTACACCTTC TRBJ1-2 - TRBV20-1 TRBD1
CASSSGMNTEAFF TGTGCCAGCAGTTCAGGGATGAACACTGAAGCTTTCTTT TRBJ1-1 many TRBV12-3/TRBV12-4 -
CASSGQIITDTQYF TGTGCCAGTAGTGGTCAGATAATCACAGATACGCAGTATTTT TRBJ2-3 few TRBV19 -
CAISTGTGESPLHF TGTGCCATCAGCACCGGGACAGGGGAATCACCCCTCCACTTT TRBJ1-6 many TRBV10-3 TRBD1
CASSLRGLGKLFF TGTGCCAGCAGCTTAAGGGGTCTGGGAAAACTGTTTTTT TRBJ1-4 many TRBV7-2 -
CSSLESLGGSKPYEQYF TGTAGCAGTCTAGAATCCTTGGGGGGGAGCAAACCCTACGAGCAGTACTTC TRBJ2-7 - TRBV28 TRBD2
CASSFTGTENQPQHF TGTGCCAGCAGCTTCACCGGGACAGAGAATCAGCCCCAGCATTTT TRBJ1-5 - TRBV7-2 TRBD1
CASSPWDSGREKLFF TGCGCCAGCAGCCCCTGGGACTCGGGCCGGGAAAAACTGTTTTTT TRBJ1-4 few TRBV5-1 -
CASSVSGQPKLFF TGTGCCAGCAGTGTTTCGGGCCAGCCCAAACTGTTTTTT TRBJ1-4 - TRBV12-3/TRBV12-4 -
CASSQQGGEQYF TGTGCCAGCAGTCAACAGGGGGGCGAGCAGTACTTC TRBJ2-7 many TRBV27 TRBD1
CSASTPDYNEQFF TGCAGTGCTAGTACCCCAGACTACAATGAGCAGTTCTTC TRBJ2-1 few TRBV20-1 -
CASSGGGATPQGEKLFF TGTGCCAGCAGTGGGGGAGGGGCTACGCCCCAAGGAGAAAAACTGTTTTTT TRBJ1-4 few TRBV25-1 -
CASSPFTGREQYF TGTGCCAGCAGTCCTTTCACAGGGCGCGAGCAGTACTTC TRBJ2-7 many TRBV7-6 -
CASSAYRDENYGYTF TGTGCCAGCAGTGCTTACAGGGATGAGAACTATGGCTACACCTTC TRBJ1-2 - TRBV6-2/TRBV6-3 -
CASSEAIEDSYGYTF TGTGCCAGCAGTGAAGCGATTGAAGACAGCTATGGCTACACCTTC TRBJ1-2 few TRBV6-1 -
CASSLSASGGRETQYF TGTGCCAGCAGCTTATCCGCCAGCGGGGGGCGGGAGACCCAGTACTTC TRBJ2-5 many TRBV7-2 TRBD2